This TCR beta chain was documented in a study of cytomegalovirus exposure and HLA in healthy donors. Broader study findings: The authors excluded some V segments, including TRBV6-2 and TRBV6-3, as indistinguishable.

The CDR3 consists of 17 residues. Per the germline V gene, CDR1 is SGHRS and CDR2 is YFSETQ. As for the donors, each was a healthy bone marrow donor. Worth noting for this clone: Its antigen is as yet unknown.

The study ran its PCR with 60 Vbeta and 13 Jbeta primers. The data were produced by immunoSEQ multiplex PCR, yet TCRdb's version contains in-frame clones alone and is incomplete. The sample records 150,000 or so clones, over 75% being singletons. What was sequenced was PBMCs. The clonotype comes from a woman in her twenties or thirties in good health and CMV-seronegative. The rearrangement links TRBV5-1 to TRBJ2-5, with TRBD2 matching over 16 bases. The J call may be incorrect, as the DNA end agrees better with TRBJ2-7. The CDR3 DNA sequence: TGCGCCAGCAGCCAGATGGGACTAGCGGGAGGGTCGTACGAGCAGTACTTC. Translation gives CASSQMGLAGGSYEQYF.